The 19 T cell receptor beta chains presented below share a single source sample, sequenced in a study of CD8+ T cells in alopecia areata. Isolated RNA was reverse transcribed into cDNA used as the sequencing template. The table came from immunoSEQ multiplex PCR; TCRdb's copy has only in-frame clones and leaves some out. Here the sample spans 150,000 to 200,000 clones, roughly 60% being singletons. Treatment reported: oral pan-JAK inhibitor, 5-10 mg twice daily. The source material was CD4+ T cells sorted from blood, sampled at week 24, from a patient treated with tofacitinib. All receptors come from a human donor with alopecia areata.

This clone occurred a few times. The V gene is TRBV10-3, the J gene TRBJ1-1; D is ambiguous. Trimming removed 3 bases from V and 8 bases from J, with 10 bases in between. This CDR3 region has 12 residues. Per the germline V gene, CDR1 is ENHRY and CDR2 is SYGVKD. CDR3 sequence reads: CAISDSTSEAFF. The CDR3 DNA follows: TGTGCCATCAGTGACTCTACGAGCGAAGCTTTCTTT.

The chain carries TRBV5-1 and TRBJ2-1; 10 bases align to TRBD2. The CDR3 runs 17 residues. Germline V gene sequence: CDR1 SGHRS, CDR2 YFSETQ. V was pared by 4 bases and J by 3 bases, with 10 bases of the junction left unmatched. The CDR3 DNA is TGCGCCAGCAGCCCACAAATACTAGCGGGGTTCTACAATGAGCAGTTCTTC. Translating it yields CASSPQILAGFYNEQFF.

This clone was counted only a few times. This chain uses TRBV25-1 with TRBJ1-4; D might be TRBD1 (6 bases). The CDR3 totals 15 residues. The V gene's germline CDR1 is MGHDK and CDR2 SYGVNS. V lost 8 bases and J 12 bases, leaving 25 bases between the germline ends. The CDR3 region is CASSHIDRSQGQLFF. DNA of the CDR3: TGTGCCAGCTCTCATATCGACAGGTCGCAAGGGCAACTGTTTTTT.

This clone was seen a handful of times. Distinct nucleotide sequences in the sample also encode this CDR3. CDR3: CAWSVRGGQPQHF. In nucleotides, the CDR3 is TGTGCCTGGAGTGTACGGGGGGGACAGCCCCAGCATTTT. The V call is TRBV30, the J call TRBJ1-5, with D possibly TRBD1 on 5 matching bases. V was trimmed by 0 bases and J by 7 bases, leaving 10 bases between them. The CDR3 is 13 residues long. Per germline, CDR1 GTSNPN and CDR2 SVGIG (reference sequence). Based on the CDR3 plus reference TRBV30 and TRBJ1-5, the full variable domain is SQTIHQWPATLVQPVGSPLSLECTVEGTSNPNLYWYRQAAGRGLQLLFYSVGIGQISSEVPQNLSASRPQDRQFILSSKKLLLSDSGFYLCAWSVRGGQPQHFGDGTRLSIL.

This clone showed up just once. The rearrangement uses TRBV15 and TRBJ1-1, with D tentatively TRBD1 (5 bases). The CDR3 spans 15 residues. Trimming removed 0 bases at V and 4 bases at J, with 12 bases between. Germline V lookup: CDR1 LNHNV, CDR2 YYDKDF (reference sequence). The CDR3 DNA reads as TGTGCCACCAGCAGAGATCTAGGGGCGAGCACTGAAGCTTTCTTT. Translation: CATSRDLGASTEAFF.

V usage is TRBV10-3 and J usage is TRBJ2-5, with D unclear. The ends were cut back, 4 bases at V and 1 base at J, with 10 bases in the middle. The germline V gene encodes CDR1 ENHRY and CDR2 SYGVKD. The CDR3 loop spans 14 amino acids. CDR3 sequence reads: CAISGSNSQETQYF. As DNA, the CDR3 is TGTGCCATCAGTGGGTCGAATAGCCAAGAGACCCAGTACTTC.

The chain couples TRBV27 to TRBJ2-4, with TRBD1 identical over 9 bases. Germline V gene data show CDR1 as MNHEY and CDR2 as SMNVEV (reference sequence). CDR3 size: 13 residues. The V gene end was trimmed by 5 bases and the J gene end by 15 bases; junction bases not matched to a gene: 11. The CDR3 protein is CASSPRTGAAGYF. The CDR3 region has the DNA TGTGCCAGCAGTCCCCGGACAGGGGCGGCCGGGTACTTC.

CDR3 region: CASSQGSGANVLTF. The CDR3 nucleotides are TGTGCCAGCAGCCAAGGCTCTGGGGCCAACGTCCTGACTTTC. The rearrangement uses TRBV14 and TRBJ2-6, with unresolved D. Trimming pared 1 base from V and 0 bases from J, leaving 1 base between. The CDR3 sequence is 14 residues long. Per germline, CDR1 SGHDN and CDR2 FVKESK.

This clone was recorded a few times. The DNA for the CDR3 is TGTGCCAGCAGTCGGACACACAATCAGCCCCAGCATTTT. It codes for CASSRTHNQPQHF. The chain uses TRBV6-5 and TRBJ1-5; tentative D call: TRBD1 (5 bases). The CDR3 totals 13 residues. V was clipped by 5 bases and J by 3 bases, with 8 bases between them. Germline-derived CDR1 and CDR2 are MNHEY and SVGAGI.

The rearrangement links TRBV6-6 to TRBJ2-7, with 10 positions matching TRBD1. The CDR3 loop spans 14 amino acids. Trimming took 3 bases from V and 4 from J; bases not matched to a gene: 3. Germline V gene sequence: CDR1 MNHNY, CDR2 SVGAGI (reference sequence). The CDR3 DNA sequence: TGTGCCAGCAGTTATGGGGACAGGGGATACGAGCAGTACTTC. It codes for CASSYGDRGYEQYF.

This sequence joins TRBV30 and TRBJ2-7; D uncertain. The CDR3 has 14 residues. The V and J ends lost 0 bases and 0 bases respectively, with 9 bases between them. Germline assignment: CDR1 GTSNPN and CDR2 SVGIG (reference sequence). CDR3 protein: CAWSVYPSSYEQYF. The CDR3 region has the DNA TGTGCCTGGAGTGTATACCCGAGCTCCTACGAGCAGTACTTC.

V gene TRBV29-1 combines with J gene TRBJ1-2; D is ambiguous. CDR3 length: 15 residues. Trimming removed 7 bases at V and 4 bases at J, with 22 bases between. Germline V gene lookup returns CDR1 SQVTM and CDR2 ANQGSEA. As DNA, the CDR3 is TGCAGCGCCCGCGAGGGATTAAATCGGGGCTATGGCTACACCTTC. It encodes CSAREGLNRGYGYTF.

J is TRBJ2-7 and V is TRBV11-2; possible D gene TRBD2, 5 bases. This CDR3 is 15 amino acids long. Germline V lookup: CDR1 SGHAT, CDR2 FQNNGV. Trimming pared 1 base from V and 0 bases from J, leaving 10 bases between. The DNA for the CDR3 is TGTGCCAGCAGCTTAGTTCGGGGAGACTCCTACGAGCAGTACTTC. This translates into CASSLVRGDSYEQYF.

The V and J genes are TRBV29-1 and TRBJ2-2, with 8 bases aligning to TRBD1. Germline lookup yields CDR1 SQVTM and CDR2 ANQGSEA. The CDR3 runs 14 residues. V dropped 6 bases and J dropped 4; count of bases not matched to a gene: 7. The CDR3 region is CSVHPGTGTGELFF. The CDR3 nucleotides read TGCAGCGTCCACCCTGGGACAGGCACCGGGGAGCTGTTTTTT.

This clone has more than one count but fewer than ten. This chain joins TRBV30 and TRBJ2-3, with a weak D call TRBD1 (7 bases). The V gene's germline CDR1 is GTSNPN and CDR2 SVGIG (reference sequence). Between the trimmed V and J ends, which lost 0 bases and 6 bases, there was a span of 13 bases. This CDR3 is built from 14 residues. As DNA, the CDR3 is TGTGCCTGGAGTGTACGCAGGGGGGCCGATACGCAGTATTTT. Translation gives CAWSVRRGADTQYF.

The chain uses TRBV9 and TRBJ1-2; weak D call: TRBD1 (6 bases). Per the germline V gene, CDR1 is SGDLS and CDR2 is YYNGEE. V dropped 3 bases and J dropped 8 bases, with 17 bases sitting between them. The CDR3 totals 14 residues. CDR3 DNA sequence: TGTGCCAGCAGCGCCCTATACAGGGCTAACGGCTACACCTTC. Encoded protein: CASSALYRANGYTF.

The V and J genes are TRBV6-5 and TRBJ2-5; D is perhaps TRBD1 or TRBD2 (5 bases each). This CDR3 has 15 residues. CDR1 and CDR2 (germline): MNHEY, SVGAGI. Deletions cut 5 bases from V and 2 bases from J, with 15 bases between. The CDR3 spells CASSLGEPRQETQYF. CDR3 sequence (DNA): TGTGCCAGCAGTCTGGGGGAACCCCGTCAAGAGACCCAGTACTTC.

V and J are TRBV2 and TRBJ2-7; D gene ambiguous. The CDR3 consists of 13 residues. Trimming pared 9 bases from V and 9 bases from J, leaving 21 bases between. Germline CDR1 reads SNHLY; CDR2 reads FYNNEI. CDR3 sequence (DNA): TGTGCCAGTGGGTCTGAGTTTTTGGGCGGGCAGTACTTC. Its protein is CASGSEFLGGQYF.

This chain uses TRBV29-1 with TRBJ2-7; D is possibly TRBD2 (5 bases). Germline V gene lookup returns CDR1 SQVTM and CDR2 ANQGSEA. The V end lost 6 bases, the J end lost 5 bases, and 20 bases lay between the germline ends. This CDR3 comprises 14 residues. The CDR3 DNA sequence: TGCAGCGTCATCCGGGATTTGGGCGTCCACGAGCAGTACTTC. Amino acid sequence: CSVIRDLGVHEQYF.